This TCR beta chain was retrieved from a study of post-analysis software for immune sequencing data. Regarding the study as a whole: Multiple sclerosis patients showed significantly lower normalized Chao1 diversity than controls did. Roughly 5 TRBV segments occurring more often in patients than controls included TRBV5-6, TRBV5-1 and TRBV20-1. Samples from a shared batch, those prepared together, strongly co-clustered by F measure.

The length of the CDR3 is 15 residues. CDR1 and CDR2 (germline): SQVTM, ANQGSEA. V was cut by 5 bases and J by 2 bases, with 17 bases left in between. Sequencing libraries made from TCR beta cDNA carried unique molecular identifiers. Using its own MiXCR run on the PCR reads, TCRdb lists one record per CDR3 protein. Altogether hundreds of thousands of distinct CDR3 sequences are present, approximately 60% being singletons, with the ten largest covering around 10%. To note about this clonotype: The antigen is undetermined.

This chain links TRBV29-1 with TRBJ2-3, with D perhaps matching TRBD2 (6 bases). The sample consisted of blood. The receptor comes from a girl aged 2-15 years with multiple sclerosis. CDR3 coding DNA: TGCAGCGTTAGGGGACGGGGGTTTAACACAGATACGCAGTATTTT. Protein sequence: CSVRGRGFNTDTQYF.